The present TCR beta chain was sequenced within a study of CD4 and CD8 cells across lung adenocarcinoma regions. Remarks on this clonotype: At one boundary the junction diverges from the germline segment, which might be a read error.

TCRdb used MiXCR to reprocess the PCR reads, holding one entry per CDR3 protein. The data contain some 5,300 distinct CDR3 sequences, 50% of them singletons. Donors had localized lung adenocarcinoma, a non-small cell lung cancer. CDR3 length: 16 residues. CDR1 and CDR2 from the germline V gene are MNHNS and SASEGT. The chain couples TRBV6-1 to TRBJ2-4; D is unclear. Material for sequencing was CD4+ T cells from the margin of a lung tumor. The receptor was derived from a male donor with lung adenocarcinoma. The CD4 and CD8 labels of this study may be unreliable. The CDR3 region has the DNA TGTGCGAGCAGTGTCCAAGGGCTGGGCGCCAAAAACACTCAGTACTTC. Its protein product is CASSVQGLGAKNTQYF.